The present entry profiles one TCR beta chain with its context. No antigen is known for it. The data stem from a study of PD-1 blockade in classical Hodgkin lymphoma. The repertoire was sequenced with immunoSEQ multiplex PCR; TCRdb's copy has only in-frame clones and lacks some. The sample consists of about 50,000 clones, more than 70% of them appearing once. Study conclusions and caveats: Only CD4+ TCR diversity, not CD8+, had risen significantly by C4D1.

Exposure to brentuximab vedotin varied, and each patient had relapsed following autologous stem cell transplantation. Patients reached a best response of complete response, partial response or progressive disease. V lost 2 bases and J lost 0, with 6 bases in between. Germline-derived CDR1 and CDR2 are SGHTA and FQGTGA. The CDR3 extends over 14 amino acids. The sequence derives from a human donor with classical Hodgkin lymphoma. The sequences come from peripheral blood mononuclear cells (PBMCs), collected before the second cycle of nivolumab. This chain links TRBV7-3 with TRBJ2-3; no firm D call. CDR3 in DNA: TGTGCCAGCAGCTTAGTTGGTAGCACAGATACGCAGTATTTT. Protein sequence: CASSLVGSTDTQYF. The full variable domain, with the rest looked up from reference TRBV7-3 and TRBJ2-3, is GAGVSQTPSNKVTEKGKYVELRCDPISGHTALYWYRQSLGQGPEFLIYFQGTGAADDSGLPNDRFFAVRPEGSVSTLKIQRTERGDSAVYLCASSLVGSTDTQYFGPGTRLTVL.